The 9 T cell receptor beta chains listed next were all sequenced from one sample in a study of T cells expressing NK-cell markers. TCRdb reprocessed the 5' RACE reads, keeping one entry per CDR3 protein, no DNA. The sample table includes just under 150,000 distinct CDR3 sequences. The sequenced sample consisted of blood T cells: a sorted CD56 or NKG2C T cell subset, CD4+ or CD8+ T cells, or bulk PBMC T cells (not recorded which). These receptors all stem from a man aged 18 to 29 in good health.

The gene calls are TRBV6-5 and TRBJ1-6; TCRdb's D call, TRBD1, is unchecked because there is no DNA. There are 16 residues in the CDR3. Germline values: CDR1 MNHEY, CDR2 SVGAGI. The CDR3 is CASSYSDGTGSIRLHF.

V and J are TRBV29-1 and TRBJ2-1. The CDR3 runs 12 residues. Germline CDR1 reads SQVTM; CDR2 reads ANQGSEA. The CDR3 loop reads CSVVTLYNEQFF.

V and J are TRBV4-1 and TRBJ2-1; TCRdb names TRBD1, which stays unverified in the absence of DNA. CDR3 size: 14 residues. Germline V gene lookup returns CDR1 MGHRA and CDR2 YSYEKL. The CDR3 protein is CASSPLWKGEVEFF.

The chain couples TRBV15 to TRBJ1-6. The germline CDR1 and CDR2 sequences are LNHNV and YYDKDF (reference sequence). CDR3 size: 12 residues. This CDR3 is CATSRENSPLHF. Combining the CDR3 with reference TRBV15 and TRBJ1-6 gives the whole variable domain DAMVIQNPRYQVTQFGKPVTLSCSQTLNHNVMYWYQQKSSQAPKLLFHYYDKDFNNEADTPDNFQSRRPNTSFCFLDIRSPGLGDTAMYLCATSRENSPLHFGNGTRLTVT.

The chain recombines TRBV27 with TRBJ2-5; lacking DNA, the TRBD1 call made by TCRdb goes unchecked. The germline CDR1 and CDR2 sequences are MNHEY and SMNVEV (reference sequence). The CDR3 is 15 amino acids. The CDR3 sequence: CASSLAGGLVETQYF.

The CDR3 region is CASSPEGYSNQPQHF. This chain uses TRBV27 with TRBJ1-5; TCRdb reports TRBD1, a call that lacks DNA to check it against. Germline V gene sequence: CDR1 MNHEY, CDR2 SMNVEV (reference sequence). The CDR3 contains 15 residues.

The chain uses TRBV6-1 and TRBJ2-6. This CDR3 comprises 15 residues. Per germline, CDR1 MNHNS and CDR2 SASEGT. CDR3 amino acids: CASRGQGSGANVLTF.

The V and J genes are TRBV27 and TRBJ2-2; TCRdb lists TRBD2, though no DNA is available to test this call. The CDR3 extends over 12 amino acids. Germline V CDR1 and CDR2: MNHEY, SMNVEV (reference sequence). The CDR3 sequence is CATLLPTGELFF.

V and J are TRBV12-3 or TRBV12-4 and TRBJ2-1; lacking DNA, the TRBD2 call made by TCRdb goes unchecked. This CDR3 has 15 residues. The CDR3 loop is CASTRTLGSYNEQFF.